The 14 T cell receptor beta chains presented below share a single source sample, sequenced in a study of chemoradiotherapy in HPV16-positive cancers. The table came from immunoSEQ multiplex PCR; TCRdb's copy has only in-frame clones and leaves some out. This sample has some 25,000 clones; roughly 95% occur once, and the top ten carry approximately 2.7%. This specimen was taken from a patient who underwent chemoradiotherapy. Source of these receptors: a human donor with HPV-associated anogenital cancer.

The chain joins TRBV2 to TRBJ1-3, with 7 bases identical to TRBD1. The J segment lost 2 bases and the V segment lost 6 bases, leaving 7 bases of the junction unmatched. CDR3 length: 15 residues. In germline, CDR1 is SNHLY, CDR2 FYNNEI. The CDR3 spells CASSLQGNAGNTIYF. The CDR3 region has the DNA TGTGCCAGCAGCCTACAGGGGAACGCTGGAAACACCATATATTTT. The full variable domain, completed using reference TRBV2 and TRBJ1-3, is EPEVTQTPSHQVTQMGQEVILRCVPISNHLYFYWYRQILGQKVEFLVSFYNNEISEKSEIFDDQFSVERPDGSNFTLKIRSTKLEDSAMYFCASSLQGNAGNTIYFGEGSWLTVV.

This clone was recorded only once. The rearrangement joins TRBV4-1 to TRBJ2-5; TRBD2 aligns across 12 bases. In germline, CDR1 is MGHRA, CDR2 YSYEKL. The CDR3 is 16 residues long. V shed 4 bases, J shed 3 bases, and the junction held 6 bases outside the gene matches. The CDR3 protein is CASSLVTSGSEETQYF. DNA for the CDR3: TGCGCCAGCAGCCTGGTGACTAGCGGGAGTGAAGAGACCCAGTACTTC.

This clone was counted only a few times. V gene TRBV7-2 combines with J gene TRBJ2-3, with D possibly being TRBD1 (5 bases). CDR3 length: 16 residues. The V end lost 0 bases, the J end lost 6 bases, and 16 bases lay between the germline ends. Germline values: CDR1 SGHTA, CDR2 FQGNSA. CDR3 loop: CASSLAQGLSADTQYF. DNA for the CDR3: TGTGCCAGCAGCTTAGCTCAGGGTTTATCAGCGGATACGCAGTATTTT.

The V gene is TRBV2, the J gene TRBJ1-5, with D tentatively TRBD1 (6 bases). Trimming took off 5 bases at V and 6 bases at J, with 11 bases between the two ends. Germline values: CDR1 SNHLY, CDR2 FYNNEI. The CDR3 runs 13 residues. In DNA form, the CDR3 reads TGTGCCAGCAGTTGGGGGGGCGGTCAGCCCCAGCATTTT. Its protein is CASSWGGGQPQHF.

The chain carries TRBV28 and TRBJ2-1; D is undetermined. The CDR3 loop spans 14 amino acids. CDR1 is MDHEN, CDR2 SYDVKM, per germline. V was pared by 5 bases and J by 8 bases, with 16 bases between. CDR3 loop: CASSPQPAFYEQFF. The CDR3 nucleotides are TGTGCCAGCAGTCCCCAACCGGCGTTTTATGAGCAGTTCTTC.

The chain combines TRBV20-1 with TRBJ1-1; 7 bases match TRBD1. Germline values: CDR1 DFQATT, CDR2 SNEGSKA (reference sequence). The CDR3 totals 11 residues. Germline trimming cut 6 bases from V and 9 bases from J; bases unmatched to any gene: 7. The chain's CDR3 is CSASGQIKAFF. Written as DNA, the CDR3 is TGCAGTGCCTCGGGACAGATAAAAGCTTTCTTT.

J is TRBJ1-2 and V is TRBV19, with D unresolved. Germline-derived CDR1 and CDR2 are LNHDA and SQIVND (reference sequence). CDR3 length: 14 amino acids. V lost 6 bases to trimming and J lost 5 bases, with 16 bases between them. The CDR3 DNA sequence: TGTGCCAGTAGCCCTGTGGGCTCAGCATATGGCTACACCTTC. Protein product: CASSPVGSAYGYTF. The full variable domain, its missing parts supplied by reference TRBV19 and TRBJ1-2, is DGGITQSPKYLFRKEGQNVTLSCEQNLNHDAMYWYRQDPGQGLRLIYYSQIVNDFQKGDIAEGYSVSREKKESFPLTVTSAQKNPTAFYLCASSPVGSAYGYTFGSGTRLTVV.

The chain has TRBV27 and TRBJ2-5; 16 nucleotides match TRBD2. Germline loops: CDR1 MNHEY, CDR2 SMNVEV (reference sequence). The V gene end was trimmed by 6 bases and the J gene end by 4 bases; junction bases not matched to a gene: 11. The CDR3 sequence is 18 residues long. CDR3 nucleotide sequence: TGTGCCAGCAGACAAAAGGGACTAGCGGGAGGGCTGAGAGAGACCCAGTACTTC. Its protein is CASRQKGLAGGLRETQYF.

The V gene is TRBV7-2, the J gene TRBJ2-6; 12 bases align to TRBD1. V lost 6 bases and J lost 3; bases outside the gene matches: 6. The CDR3 contains 17 residues. CDR1 and CDR2 from the germline V gene are SGHTA and FQGNSA. CDR3 region: CASRPGQGARGANVLTF. The CDR3 DNA is TGTGCCAGCAGGCCGGGACAGGGGGCGCGTGGGGCCAACGTCCTGACTTTC.

The genes are TRBV2 and TRBJ1-5, with TRBD1 matching over 7 bases. Germline trimming cut 4 bases from V and 6 bases from J; bases unmatched to any gene: 6. Germline loops: CDR1 SNHLY, CDR2 FYNNEI. CDR3 length equals 14 residues. In DNA, the CDR3 is TGTGCCAGCAGTGGGGAATCAGGGGGTCAGCCCCAGCATTTT. Translating it yields CASSGESGGQPQHF.

The chain recombines TRBV9 with TRBJ2-3, with 8 bases fitting TRBD1. With 4 bases clipped from V and 2 bases from J, the junction kept 12 bases outside the gene matches. The CDR3 is made up of 17 amino acids. Germline V gene lookup returns CDR1 SGDLS and CDR2 YYNGEE. The CDR3 region is CASSSTQGAGITDTQYF. The CDR3 bases are TGTGCCAGCAGCTCCACCCAGGGGGCGGGGATCACAGATACGCAGTATTTT.

J is TRBJ1-2 and V is TRBV5-1, with TRBD1 identical over 7 bases. CDR1 is SGHRS, CDR2 YFSETQ, per germline. J gave up 0 bases and V 0 bases, and 2 bases lay outside the gene matches. The CDR3 runs to 15 residues. CDR3 loop: CASSLAGTANYGYTF. CDR3 nucleotides: TGCGCCAGCAGCTTGGCGGGGACAGCTAACTATGGCTACACCTTC.

This chain links TRBV5-4 with TRBJ1-1; no clear D. CDR3 length equals 14 residues. Germline lookup yields CDR1 SGHNT and CDR2 YYREEE (reference sequence). Deletions cut 0 bases from V and 5 bases from J, with 11 bases between. The CDR3 region has the DNA TGTGCCAGCAGCTTGGTTACTCGGGGAACTGAAGCTTTCTTT. It encodes CASSLVTRGTEAFF. Filled out from reference TRBV5-4 and TRBJ1-1, the complete variable domain reads ETGVTQSPTHLIKTRGQQVTLRCSSQSGHNTVSWYQQALGQGPQFIFQYYREEENGRGNFPPRFSGLQFPNYSSELNVNALELDDSALYLCASSLVTRGTEAFFGQGTRLTVV.

V gene TRBV7-9 combines with J gene TRBJ2-7, with D tentatively TRBD2 (6 bases). V was pared by 5 bases and J by 7 bases, with 15 bases between. The CDR3 consists of 13 residues. Germline values: CDR1 SEHNR, CDR2 FQNEAQ (reference sequence). This CDR3 is CASSPLGGREQYF. CDR3 coding DNA: TGTGCCAGCAGCCCCCTCGGAGGGCGGGAGCAGTACTTC.